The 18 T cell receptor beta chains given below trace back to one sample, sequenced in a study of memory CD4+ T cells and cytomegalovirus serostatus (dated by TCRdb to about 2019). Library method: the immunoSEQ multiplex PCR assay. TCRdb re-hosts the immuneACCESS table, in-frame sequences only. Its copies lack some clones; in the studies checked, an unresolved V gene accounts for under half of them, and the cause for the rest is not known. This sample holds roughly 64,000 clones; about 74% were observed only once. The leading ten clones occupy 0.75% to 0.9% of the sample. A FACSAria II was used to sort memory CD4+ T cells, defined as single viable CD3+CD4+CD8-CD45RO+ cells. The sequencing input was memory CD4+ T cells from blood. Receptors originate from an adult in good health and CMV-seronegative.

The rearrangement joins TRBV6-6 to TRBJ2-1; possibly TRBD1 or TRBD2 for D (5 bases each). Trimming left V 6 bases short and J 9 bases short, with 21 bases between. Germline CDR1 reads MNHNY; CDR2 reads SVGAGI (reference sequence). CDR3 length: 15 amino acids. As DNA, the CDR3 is TGTGCCAGCAGAGAACAAGGGACGGCCGGTTTTGAGCAGTTCTTC. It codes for CASREQGTAGFEQFF.

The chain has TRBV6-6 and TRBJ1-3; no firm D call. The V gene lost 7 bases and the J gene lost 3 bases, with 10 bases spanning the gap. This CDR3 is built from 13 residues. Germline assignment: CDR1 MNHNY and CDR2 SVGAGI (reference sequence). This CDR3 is CASNPGVGNTIYF. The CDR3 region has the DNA TGTGCCAGCAACCCAGGCGTTGGAAACACCATATATTTT.

The CDR3, as DNA: TGTGCCAGCTCACCGACCGCTCCCGGGACAGAAAACTATGGCTACACCTTC. Translated, it gives CASSPTAPGTENYGYTF. The chain is built from TRBV18 and TRBJ1-2; 7 nucleotides agree with TRBD1. Per the germline V gene, CDR1 is KGHSH and CDR2 is LQKENI. The CDR3 covers 17 residues. V lost 3 bases and J lost 2; bases outside the gene matches: 12.

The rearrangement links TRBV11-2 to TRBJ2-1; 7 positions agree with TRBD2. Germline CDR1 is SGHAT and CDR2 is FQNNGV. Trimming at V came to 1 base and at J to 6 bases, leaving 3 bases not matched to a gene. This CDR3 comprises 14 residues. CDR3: CASSLGERGNEQFF. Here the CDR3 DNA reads TGTGCCAGCAGCTTAGGCGAGCGGGGCAATGAGCAGTTCTTC.

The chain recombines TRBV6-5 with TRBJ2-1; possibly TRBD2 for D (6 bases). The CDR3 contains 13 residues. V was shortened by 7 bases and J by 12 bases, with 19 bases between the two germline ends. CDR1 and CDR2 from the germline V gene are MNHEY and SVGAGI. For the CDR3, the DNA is TGTGCCAGCAAGGGCGGGAAGGCGACTAGGCAGTTCTTC. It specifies CASKGGKATRQFF.

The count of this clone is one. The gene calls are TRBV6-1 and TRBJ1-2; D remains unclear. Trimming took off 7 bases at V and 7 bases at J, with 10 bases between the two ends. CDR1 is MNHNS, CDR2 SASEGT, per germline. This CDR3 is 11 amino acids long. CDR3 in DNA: TGTGCCAGCACCCCGTCGCGTGGCTACACCTTC. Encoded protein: CASTPSRGYTF.

The CDR3 spells CASSQGRWAGGNTDTQYF. CDR3 coding DNA: TGTGCCAGCAGCCAAGGCCGGTGGGCGGGGGGAAACACAGATACGCAGTATTTT. The chain carries TRBV4-2 and TRBJ2-3; 8 bases map to TRBD2. V shed 1 base and J 2 bases; nucleotides not matched to a gene: 11. This CDR3 has 18 amino acids. From germline, CDR1 is LGHNA and CDR2 YNFKEQ.

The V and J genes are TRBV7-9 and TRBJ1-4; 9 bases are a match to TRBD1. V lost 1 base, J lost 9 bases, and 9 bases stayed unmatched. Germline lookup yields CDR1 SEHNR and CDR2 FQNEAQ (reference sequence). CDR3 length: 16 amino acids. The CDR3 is CASSLDGNRGHQKLFF. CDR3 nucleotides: TGTGCCAGCAGCTTAGATGGGAACAGGGGGCACCAAAAACTGTTTTTT.

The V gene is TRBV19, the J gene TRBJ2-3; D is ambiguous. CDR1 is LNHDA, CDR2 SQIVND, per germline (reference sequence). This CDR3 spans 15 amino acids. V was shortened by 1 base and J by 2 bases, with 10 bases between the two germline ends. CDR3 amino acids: CASSIAGEYTDTQYF. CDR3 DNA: TGTGCCAGTAGTATAGCTGGAGAATACACAGATACGCAGTATTTT.

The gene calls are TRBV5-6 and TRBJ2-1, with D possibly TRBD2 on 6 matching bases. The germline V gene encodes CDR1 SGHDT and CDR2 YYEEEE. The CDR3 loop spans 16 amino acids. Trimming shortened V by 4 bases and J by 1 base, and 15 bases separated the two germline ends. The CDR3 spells CASSKYGGISYNEQFF. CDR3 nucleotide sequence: TGTGCCAGCAGCAAGTATGGGGGGATTTCCTACAATGAGCAGTTCTTC.

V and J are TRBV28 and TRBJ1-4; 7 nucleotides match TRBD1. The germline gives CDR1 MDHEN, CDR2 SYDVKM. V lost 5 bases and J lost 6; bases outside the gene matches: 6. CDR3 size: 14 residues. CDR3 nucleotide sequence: TGTGCCAGCAGTCTTGGGACAGCCCATGAAAAACTGTTTTTT. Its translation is CASSLGTAHEKLFF.

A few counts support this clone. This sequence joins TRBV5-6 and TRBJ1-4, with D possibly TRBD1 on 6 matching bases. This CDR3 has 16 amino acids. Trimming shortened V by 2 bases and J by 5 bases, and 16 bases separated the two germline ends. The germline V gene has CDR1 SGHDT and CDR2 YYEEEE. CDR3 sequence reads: CASSLGPRTENEKLFF. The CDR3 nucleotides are TGTGCCAGCAGCTTAGGTCCAAGGACAGAGAATGAAAAACTGTTTTTT.

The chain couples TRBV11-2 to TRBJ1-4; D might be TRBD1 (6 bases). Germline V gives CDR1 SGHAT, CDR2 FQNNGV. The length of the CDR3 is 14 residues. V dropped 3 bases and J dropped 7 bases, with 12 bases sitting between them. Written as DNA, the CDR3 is TGTGCCAGCAGCTTGCCAGGGGTATTTGAAAAACTGTTTTTT. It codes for CASSLPGVFEKLFF.

Here the CDR3 reads CASSTTGTPEQFF. DNA of the CDR3: TGTGCCAGCAGTACCACCGGGACGCCCGAGCAGTTCTTC. This sequence joins TRBV27 and TRBJ2-1, with D possibly being TRBD1 or TRBD2 (5 bases each). This CDR3 comprises 13 residues. Trimming removed 5 bases from V and 10 bases from J, with 15 bases in between. CDR1 MNHEY and CDR2 SMNVEV come from the germline V gene (reference sequence).

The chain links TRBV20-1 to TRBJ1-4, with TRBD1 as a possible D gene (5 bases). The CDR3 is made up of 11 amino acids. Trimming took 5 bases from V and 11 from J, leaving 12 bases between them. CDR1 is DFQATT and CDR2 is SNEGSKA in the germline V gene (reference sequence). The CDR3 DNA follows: TGCAGTGCTTCCGGGACGGACAAACTGTTTTTT. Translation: CSASGTDKLFF.

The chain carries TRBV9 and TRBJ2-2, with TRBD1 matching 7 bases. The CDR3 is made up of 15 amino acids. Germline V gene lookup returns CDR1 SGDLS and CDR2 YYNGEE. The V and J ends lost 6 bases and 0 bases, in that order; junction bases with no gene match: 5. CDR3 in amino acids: CASTTGTANTGELFF. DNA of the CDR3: TGTGCCAGCACCACCGGGACAGCGAACACCGGGGAGCTGTTTTTT.

Here the CDR3 reads CSVRQGLNQPQHF. CDR3 in DNA: TGCAGCGTGCGACAGGGGCTCAATCAGCCCCAGCATTTT. The chain joins TRBV29-1 to TRBJ1-5; 8 bases match TRBD1. CDR1 is SQVTM, CDR2 ANQGSEA, per germline. There are 13 residues in the CDR3. V shed 6 bases and J 3 bases; nucleotides not matched to a gene: 4.

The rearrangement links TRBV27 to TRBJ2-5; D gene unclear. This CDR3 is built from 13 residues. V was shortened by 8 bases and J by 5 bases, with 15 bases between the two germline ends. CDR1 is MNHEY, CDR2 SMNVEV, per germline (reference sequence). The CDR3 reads CASGLGEGETQYF. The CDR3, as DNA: TGTGCCAGCGGTCTTGGGGAAGGGGAGACCCAGTACTTC.